Below are 26 T cell receptor beta chains sequenced from a single sample in a study of regulatory T cells in long-lasting Graves disease. TCR beta libraries were built with iRepertoire HTBI primers and Arm-PCR of CDR3 regions. TCRdb reprocessed the multiplex PCR reads with MiXCR, giving one entry per CDR3 protein. Of about 620,000 distinct CDR3 sequences listed, roughly 15% are singletons. Time point noted: newly diagnosed GD, antithyroid drugs for less than 3 months. RNA extracted from PBMCs served as the sequencing template. The same sample was also used in a study of T cells in Graves' hyperthyroidism and ophthalmopathy.

The sample was peripheral blood mononuclear cells (PBMCs), taken at new diagnosis, from a patient treated with antithyroid drugs. The receptors here all came from a woman aged 25 to 39 with Graves disease.

This clonotype was recorded many times. The chain combines TRBV5-1 with TRBJ2-1; 10 bases agree with TRBD2. The V segment lost 2 bases and the J segment 10 bases; nucleotides outside the gene matches: 9. CDR3 size: 15 residues. Germline CDR1 reads SGHRS; CDR2 reads YFSETQ. CDR3 amino acids: CASSFAGLAETEQFF. In nucleotides, the CDR3 is TGCGCCAGCAGCTTTGCCGGACTAGCGGAAACCGAGCAGTTCTTC.

This clonotype was seen a handful of times. V gene TRBV5-1 combines with J gene TRBJ1-6; D perhaps matches TRBD1 (6 bases). V was shortened by 0 bases and J by 1 base, with 11 bases between the two germline ends. CDR1 and CDR2 (germline): SGHRS, YFSETQ. CDR3 length equals 17 residues. DNA for the CDR3: TGCGCCAGCAGCTTGGTGACAGGCGGGTCCTATAATTCACCCCTCCACTTT. It translates to CASSLVTGGSYNSPLHF.

In its sample, this clonotype was seen many times. CDR3 coding DNA: TGTGCCAGCAGCCCTCCAGGACTCCTCACAGATACGCAGTATTTT. It encodes CASSPPGLLTDTQYF. This sequence joins TRBV7-9 and TRBJ2-3; D is possibly TRBD2 (5 bases). V shed 5 bases and J shed 2 bases, with 14 bases lying between them. The CDR3 has 15 residues. Germline V lookup: CDR1 SEHNR, CDR2 FQNEAQ (reference sequence).

This clonotype was counted many times. This rearrangement joins TRBV5-1 to TRBJ1-5; D remains ambiguous. This CDR3 comprises 15 residues. CDR1 SGHRS and CDR2 YFSETQ come from the germline V gene. V gave up 0 bases and J gave up 3 bases, with 10 bases separating them. The CDR3 DNA sequence: TGCGCCAGCAGCTTGGAGGGCTACGACAATCAGCCCCAGCATTTT. Amino acid sequence: CASSLEGYDNQPQHF.

This clonotype was recorded at least ten times. The V gene is TRBV6-2 or TRBV6-3, the J gene TRBJ2-1; D gene ambiguous. V was shortened by 3 bases and J by 5 bases, with 11 bases between the two germline ends. Germline assignment: CDR1 MNHEY and CDR2 SVGEGT. The CDR3 runs 14 residues. CDR3 nucleotides: TGTGCCAGCAGTTATCGGATTTCGAACAATGAGCAGTTCTTC. Its protein product is CASSYRISNNEQFF.

This clonotype was seen many times. The CDR3 nucleotides read TGTGCCAGCAGTGAAGGACGGGCAGCAAAAGCTTTCTTT. Protein product: CASSEGRAAKAFF. V and J are TRBV2 and TRBJ1-1; D not resolved. The CDR3 covers 13 residues. Trimming cost V 1 base and J 9 bases, with 12 bases left between them. The V gene's germline CDR1 is SNHLY and CDR2 FYNNEI.

This clonotype was seen repeatedly, ten times or more. The chain combines TRBV2 with TRBJ2-5; tentatively, D is TRBD1 or TRBD2 (5 bases each). V was shortened by 5 bases and J by 4 bases, with 20 bases between the two germline ends. CDR3 size: 16 residues. Germline-derived CDR1 and CDR2 are SNHLY and FYNNEI. CDR3 nucleotide sequence: TGTGCCAGCAGTCCCCTGGACAAGGTGGGACCAGAGACCCAGTACTTC. Amino acid sequence: CASSPLDKVGPETQYF.

This clonotype occurred many times. CDR3: CASSLAGELTEAFF. For the CDR3, the DNA is TGTGCCAGCAGTTTAGCAGGGGAGTTGACTGAAGCTTTCTTT. The V gene is TRBV28, the J gene TRBJ1-1; D perhaps matches TRBD1 (6 bases). CDR3 length equals 14 residues. Looked up from germline, CDR1 is MDHEN and CDR2 is SYDVKM. V lost 2 bases and J lost 5, with 12 bases in between.

This clonotype has at least ten counts. The rearrangement joins TRBV5-6 to TRBJ2-1; D tentatively fits TRBD1 or TRBD2 (6 bases each). The CDR3 is 14 amino acids. Germline lookup yields CDR1 SGHDT and CDR2 YYEEEE. Trimming shortened V by 4 bases and J by 6 bases, and 14 bases separated the two germline ends. This chain's CDR3 is CASSVGGLSNEQFF. CDR3 nucleotide sequence: TGTGCCAGCAGCGTGGGGGGCCTTAGCAATGAGCAGTTCTTC.

In this sample, this clonotype turned up once. Given a much more abundant clone one base away, this may be a read error. V gene TRBV27 combines with J gene TRBJ2-7; a weak D match, TRBD1 (6 bases). From germline, CDR1 is MNHEY and CDR2 SMNVEV (reference sequence). The CDR3 sequence is 15 residues long. V dropped 2 bases and J dropped 1 base, with 12 bases sitting between them. CDR3 residues: CASSLKGDGSYEQYF. In DNA, the CDR3 is TGTGCCAGCAGTTTAAAGGGGGACGGGTCCTACGAGCAGTACTTC.

On this clonotype itself: A far more abundant clone sits one base away, making this likely a read error. The chain is built from TRBV5-4 and TRBJ2-3, with TRBD2 matching 10 bases. This CDR3 contains 15 residues. Trimming cost V 2 bases and J 2 bases; bases outside gene matches: 2. CDR1 is SGHNT, CDR2 YYREEE, per germline (reference sequence). CDR3: CASSFTSGITDTQYF. CDR3 nucleotides: TGTGCCAGCAGCTTTACTAGCGGGATCACAGATACGCAGTATTTT.

The chain is built from TRBV28 and TRBJ2-3; D is tentatively TRBD1 or TRBD2 (6 bases each). Trimming took off 5 bases at V and 2 bases at J, with 17 bases between the two ends. The germline V gene has CDR1 MDHEN and CDR2 SYDVKM. The CDR3 spans 16 residues. CDR3 residues: CASSPLGGSTTDTQYF. The CDR3 DNA follows: TGTGCCAGCAGTCCTCTCGGGGGCAGTACCACAGATACGCAGTATTTT.

This clonotype occurred many times. The chain links TRBV28 to TRBJ2-3; D possibly corresponds to TRBD2 (6 bases). Germline loops: CDR1 MDHEN, CDR2 SYDVKM. The CDR3 is made up of 19 amino acids. Trimming left V 5 bases short and J 3 bases short, with 27 bases between. CDR3 DNA: TGTGCCAGCAGTACTACTATAGCGGACACCCAAATAGAGACAGATACGCAGTATTTT. It codes for CASSTTIADTQIETDTQYF.

V usage is TRBV12-3 or TRBV12-4 and J usage is TRBJ2-7, with no clear D. The CDR3 is 14 amino acids. V gave up 8 bases and J gave up 6 bases, with 20 bases separating them. Here the CDR3 reads CASVSSGFLGEQYF. CDR3 in DNA: TGTGCCAGCGTCAGCTCCGGATTTTTGGGCGAGCAGTACTTC.

This clonotype was counted only a few times. This chain connects TRBV5-1 to TRBJ2-7; 9 bases match TRBD1. There are 19 residues in the CDR3. Germline lookup yields CDR1 SGHRS and CDR2 YFSETQ. With 0 bases clipped from V and 3 bases from J, the junction kept 16 bases outside the gene matches. CDR3 sequence reads: CASSLVGQGQSMGGYEQYF. CDR3 bases: TGCGCCAGCAGCTTGGTCGGACAGGGGCAAAGTATGGGCGGCTACGAGCAGTACTTC.

Only a few counts were recorded for this clonotype. In nucleotides, the CDR3 is TGCAGCCCGGCGGAGGGGGGTGGGCAGTTCTTC. Its translation is CSPAEGGGQFF. V usage is TRBV29-1 and J usage is TRBJ2-1, with D perhaps given as TRBD1 or TRBD2 (6 bases each). Germline CDR1 and CDR2: SQVTM and ANQGSEA. The V gene lost 8 bases and the J gene lost 12 bases, with 17 bases spanning the gap. The CDR3 has 11 amino acids.

The chain joins TRBV5-1 to TRBJ2-1; 10 bases are a match to TRBD2. The CDR3 has 15 residues. CDR1 is SGHRS, CDR2 YFSETQ, per germline. The V and J ends lost 0 bases and 9 bases, in that order; junction bases with no gene match: 6. In DNA form, the CDR3 reads TGCGCCAGCAGCTTGGCACTAGCGGGACCAGCTGAGCAGTTCTTC. The encoded protein is CASSLALAGPAEQFF.

This clonotype turned up a few times. The J gene is TRBJ2-1, the V gene TRBV6-9; 11 positions match TRBD2. The CDR3 consists of 15 residues. With V trimmed by 3 bases and J by 9 bases, 7 bases remained unmatched. CDR1 and CDR2 from the germline V gene are MNHGY and SVAAGI. The CDR3 DNA reads TGTGCCAGCAGTTACTCTTGGACTAGCGGGTCTGAGCAGTTCTTC. This sequence encodes CASSYSWTSGSEQFF.

The rearrangement uses TRBV18 and TRBJ1-1; D call uncertain. The ends were cut back, 0 bases at V and 3 bases at J, with 14 bases in the middle. CDR3 length: 16 amino acids. Germline loops: CDR1 KGHSH, CDR2 LQKENI. The CDR3 here is CASSPPGLMGHTEAFF. In DNA, the CDR3 is TGTGCCAGCTCACCACCAGGACTCATGGGCCACACTGAAGCTTTCTTT. Filled out from reference TRBV18 and TRBJ1-1, the complete variable domain reads NAGVMQNPRHLVRRRGQEARLRCSPMKGHSHVYWYRQLPEEGLKFMVYLQKENIIDESGMPKERFSAEFPKEGPSILRIQQVVRGDSAAYFCASSPPGLMGHTEAFFGQGTRLTVV.

The chain employs TRBV6-2 or TRBV6-3 and TRBJ1-5; D ambiguous. The CDR3 consists of 13 residues. The germline V gene encodes CDR1 MNHEY and CDR2 SVGEGT. Trimming took 5 bases from V and 4 from J, leaving 9 bases between them. CDR3 amino acids: CASSESVNQPQHF. CDR3 nucleotide sequence: TGTGCCAGCAGTGAATCAGTAAATCAGCCCCAGCATTTT.

This clonotype has a handful of counts. The rearrangement links TRBV28 to TRBJ2-7; 8 nucleotides agree with TRBD1. Germline V gives CDR1 MDHEN, CDR2 SYDVKM. The CDR3 covers 14 residues. Trimming at V came to 6 bases and at J to 3 bases, leaving 7 bases not matched to a gene. The CDR3 protein is CASRTQGAGYEQYF. CDR3 nucleotide sequence: TGTGCCAGCAGAACTCAGGGGGCCGGCTACGAGCAGTACTTC.

This clonotype has more than one count but fewer than ten. The V call is TRBV6-5, the J call TRBJ1-6; no clear D gene. The ends were cut back, 2 bases at V and 7 bases at J, with 3 bases in the middle. The CDR3 contains 12 residues. Germline V gene data show CDR1 as MNHEY and CDR2 as SVGAGI. As DNA, the CDR3 is TGTGCCAGCAGTTACCTCAATTCACCCCTCCACTTT. Translating it yields CASSYLNSPLHF.

This clonotype was counted many times. The rearrangement uses TRBV29-1 and TRBJ1-2; D not certain. V shed 3 bases and J shed 7 bases, with 12 bases lying between them. The CDR3 sequence is 12 residues long. The germline V gene has CDR1 SQVTM and CDR2 ANQGSEA. The CDR3 spells CSVDRGRIGYTF. CDR3 DNA sequence: TGCAGCGTTGATCGGGGAAGGATTGGCTACACCTTC.

V usage is TRBV6-9 and J usage is TRBJ2-3; D may be TRBD1 or TRBD2 (6 bases each). Trimming removed 3 bases at V and 2 bases at J, with 15 bases between. Germline loops: CDR1 MNHGY, CDR2 SVAAGI. The CDR3 extends over 16 amino acids. CDR3 loop: CASSYGTGRTTDTQYF. CDR3 in DNA: TGTGCCAGCAGTTACGGAACAGGGAGGACCACAGATACGCAGTATTTT.

The rearrangement links TRBV29-1 to TRBJ2-1; 13 positions match TRBD2. Unmatched junction bases numbered 19, after V lost 0 bases and J lost 8 bases. Germline CDR1 SQVTM, CDR2 ANQGSEA. CDR3 length equals 20 residues. As DNA, the CDR3 is TGCAGCGTTGAAGAGGTCCGACGGGGGACTAGCGGGATACGATTGGATGAGCAGTTCTTC. Its protein is CSVEEVRRGTSGIRLDEQFF.

This clonotype was detected ten times or more. The junction departs from the called germline gene at one end, perhaps through a read error. CDR3 DNA: TGTGCCAGCAGTGAGTCTAGCCCTCCCAGCACGGATACGCAGTATTTT. It yields the protein CASSESSPPSTDTQYF. The rearrangement joins TRBV2 to TRBJ2-3, with D possibly matching TRBD2 (5 bases). Germline CDR1 is SNHLY and CDR2 is FYNNEI. This CDR3 region has 16 residues.